The clone carrying this TCR beta chain was counted between two and nine times. Antigen specificity is unknown. TCR beta libraries were made by quantitative 5'-RACE with molecular barcodes. TCRdb passed the 5' RACE reads through MiXCR, listing each CDR3 protein once. The profile shows around 210,000 distinct CDR3 sequences, around 8% of them singletons. This record comes from a study of CD8 T cells in ankylosing spondylitis. Overall study results and limits: Disease-linked clones were reportedly significantly enriched in matched ankylosing spondylitis synovial fluid. Disease-linked clones bore a CD8+ phenotype and were relatively rare in peripheral blood.

The CDR3 runs 15 residues. Trimming removed 3 bases from V and 2 bases from J; junction bases left unmatched: 8. From germline, CDR1 is DFQATT and CDR2 SNEGSKA (reference sequence). This sequence was found in a female donor with ankylosing spondylitis or in good health (not recorded which). The chain couples TRBV20-1 to TRBJ2-5; TRBD2 matches 8 bases. The sample was blood, either unsorted or a sorted T cell fraction (not recorded which). The CDR3 reads CSASRPGGKQETQYF. The CDR3 DNA reads as TGCAGTGCTAGCAGACCGGGAGGGAAGCAAGAGACCCAGTACTTC.